This T cell receptor beta chain came from a study of blood T cell repertoires in COVID-19. Overall study context: Acute-phase and convalescent COVID-19 samples originated in the United States, Italy and Spain.

The repertoire was sequenced with immunoSEQ multiplex PCR; TCRdb's copy has only in-frame clones and lacks some. The sample has 65,000 to 85,000 clones, 80% to 90% seen once. CDR3 length equals 14 residues. Germline lookup yields CDR1 LGHNA and CDR2 YSLEER. The germline V and J ends were trimmed by 0 bases and 8 bases, with 11 bases remaining between them. The genes are TRBV4-3 and TRBJ1-3, with a tentative D call TRBD1 (5 bases). The receptor was isolated from a man aged 50-59 years with active COVID-19. The sample was peripheral blood. The CDR3 protein is CASSQDGGADTIYF. The CDR3 DNA sequence: TGCGCCAGCAGCCAAGACGGCGGGGCGGACACCATATATTTT.